The subject of this entry is one T cell receptor beta chain. Participant-reported clinical history was the basis for cohort assignment. It was within 2 weeks before study entry that exposed participants met a COVID-19 case. The sample belongs to a study of blood T cell repertoires in COVID-19. Study summary: Researchers got acute and convalescent COVID-19 samples from the United States, Italy and Spain.

Authors' data handling: Estimated nucleated cell counts came from reference gene primer amplification. Produced via immunoSEQ multiplex PCR; TCRdb's table is partial and in-frame only. That table supplies the V and J calls and clone size; D and trimming were determined from the DNA. The sample records 150,000 to 200,000 clones, roughly 84% being singletons. Trimming cost V 2 bases and J 0 bases, with 10 bases left between them. The CDR3 consists of 15 residues. The V gene's germline CDR1 is MNHNS and CDR2 SASEGT. This clonotype was sampled from a man aged 70 or older who had been exposed to COVID-19. The rearrangement links TRBV6-1 to TRBJ1-1; no clear D gene. The source material was PBMCs or T cells enriched from blood (not recorded which). CDR3 sequence reads: CASSESRRVNTEAFF. CDR3 bases: TGTGCCAGCAGTGAATCCAGGAGGGTGAACACTGAAGCTTTCTTT.